The 32 T cell receptor beta chains below come from one sample, sequenced in a study of blood T cell repertoires in COVID-19. TCRdb's table, derived via immunoSEQ multiplex PCR, lists solely in-frame clones and lacks some. The sample lists over 400,000 clones, 86% occurring once. Sequenced: peripheral blood. These receptors originate from a woman in her 30s with active or convalescent COVID-19.

The chain couples TRBV5-1 to TRBJ2-3; 11 positions agree with TRBD2. In germline, CDR1 is SGHRS, CDR2 YFSETQ. The trim removed 7 bases at V and 2 bases at J, leaving 9 bases unmatched. The CDR3 contains 16 residues. The CDR3 here is CASAPASGGYTDTQYF. In nucleotides, the CDR3 is TGCGCCAGCGCCCCAGCTAGCGGGGGGTACACAGATACGCAGTATTTT.

This clone was counted between two and nine times. The rearrangement joins TRBV11-2 to TRBJ2-1; D perhaps matches TRBD2 (6 bases). The CDR3 spans 16 residues. The V end lost 1 base, the J end lost 1 base, and 11 bases lay between the germline ends. Germline-derived CDR1 and CDR2 are SGHAT and FQNNGV. CDR3 amino acids: CASSLGLGGSYNEQFF. Written as DNA, the CDR3 is TGTGCCAGCAGCTTAGGTCTGGGGGGATCCTACAATGAGCAGTTCTTC.

This chain uses TRBV5-4 with TRBJ1-2; 8 bases are shared with TRBD1. In germline, CDR1 is SGHNT, CDR2 YYREEE (reference sequence). J lost 2 bases, V lost 4 bases, and 4 bases had no gene match. This CDR3 comprises 14 residues. The CDR3 sequence: CASSDWTGNYGYTF. CDR3 sequence (DNA): TGTGCCAGCAGCGACTGGACAGGGAACTATGGCTACACCTTC.

As for this clone: Within the sample, other DNA sequences also encode this same CDR3. V usage is TRBV27 and J usage is TRBJ1-2; D unresolved. Trimming pared 3 bases from V and 4 bases from J, leaving 9 bases between. This CDR3 region has 13 residues. The germline V gene encodes CDR1 MNHEY and CDR2 SMNVEV (reference sequence). The CDR3 DNA reads TGTGCCAGCAGTTTCTCGGGGTCCTATGGCTACACCTTC. Amino acids: CASSFSGSYGYTF.

In nucleotides, the CDR3 is TGTGCCAGCAAACCGGGACTAGCGGGGAACTACGAGCAGTACTTC. Translating it yields CASKPGLAGNYEQYF. The chain is built from TRBV3-1 (or the pseudogene TRBV3-2) and TRBJ2-7; 13 bases fit TRBD2. The trim removed 7 bases at V and 3 bases at J, leaving 6 bases unmatched. The CDR3 has 15 amino acids. The germline V gene has CDR1 LGHDT and CDR2 YNNKEL (reference sequence).

This clone was seen a few times. V is TRBV5-6 and J is TRBJ1-1, with 7 bases identical to TRBD1. Unmatched junction bases numbered 12, after V lost 0 bases and J lost 4 bases. The CDR3 is 17 residues long. Germline-derived CDR1 and CDR2 are SGHDT and YYEEEE. The CDR3 reads CASSLDVTGQSSTEAFF. CDR3 DNA sequence: TGTGCCAGCAGCTTGGACGTGACAGGGCAGTCTTCCACTGAAGCTTTCTTT.

This chain joins TRBV5-6 and TRBJ2-7; D may be TRBD1 (5 bases). This CDR3 is 16 amino acids long. V shed 2 bases and J shed 2 bases, with 17 bases lying between them. Germline V gene sequence: CDR1 SGHDT, CDR2 YYEEEE. The CDR3 DNA sequence: TGTGCCAGCAGCTTTAGACCTAAGGGGCATCCCTACGAGCAGTACTTC. Amino acid sequence: CASSFRPKGHPYEQYF. Full variable domain (outside the CDR3, taken from reference TRBV5-6 and TRBJ2-7): DAGVTQSPTHLIKTRGQQVTLRCSPKSGHDTVSWYQQALGQGPQFIFQYYEEEERQRGNFPDRFSGHQFPNYSSELNVNALLLGDSALYLCASSFRPKGHPYEQYFGPGTRLTVT.

V usage is TRBV5-4 and J usage is TRBJ2-5, with D unclear. This CDR3 is 14 amino acids long. Germline CDR1 reads SGHNT; CDR2 reads YYREEE (reference sequence). Between the trimmed V and J ends, which lost 0 bases and 1 base, there was a span of 7 bases. This CDR3 reads CASSLAGLQETQYF. The DNA for the CDR3 is TGTGCCAGCAGCTTGGCTGGGCTCCAAGAGACCCAGTACTTC.

V gene TRBV25-1 combines with J gene TRBJ2-2; no firm D call. CDR1 is MGHDK and CDR2 is SYGVNS in the germline V gene. V was clipped by 7 bases and J by 4 bases, with 4 bases between them. This CDR3 has 11 residues. The CDR3 is CASISTGELFF. The DNA of the CDR3 is TGTGCCAGCATCAGCACCGGGGAGCTGTTTTTT.

As regards this clone: Different DNA sequences within this sample yield the same CDR3. V usage is TRBV5-1 and J usage is TRBJ1-1; 8 bases align to TRBD1. Germline V CDR1 and CDR2: SGHRS, YFSETQ. This CDR3 has 14 residues. With 0 bases clipped from V and 4 bases from J, the junction kept 2 bases outside the gene matches. The CDR3 region is CASSLAGGGTEAFF. The CDR3 DNA reads as TGCGCCAGCAGCTTGGCAGGGGGCGGCACTGAAGCTTTCTTT.

This chain joins TRBV28 and TRBJ1-5, with D possibly being TRBD1 (5 bases). Germline V gene sequence: CDR1 MDHEN, CDR2 SYDVKM. CDR3 length: 15 residues. V shed 2 bases and J shed 2 bases, with 10 bases lying between them. The CDR3, as DNA: TGTGCCAGCAGTTTACAGGGTCTGGGCAATCAGCCCCAGCATTTT. Its protein is CASSLQGLGNQPQHF.

The chain links TRBV4-1 to TRBJ2-7, with TRBD1 matching over 9 bases. The germline CDR1 and CDR2 sequences are MGHRA and YSYEKL. V shed 1 base and J 5 bases; nucleotides not matched to a gene: 6. The CDR3 totals 15 residues. CDR3 coding DNA: TGCGCCAGCAGCCAAGCGGACAGGGGAATCCACGAGCAGTACTTC. Amino acids: CASSQADRGIHEQYF.

In its sample, this clone was seen a few times. This chain joins TRBV28 and TRBJ1-4; 7 positions match TRBD1. The J segment lost 11 bases and the V segment lost 5 bases, leaving 5 bases of the junction unmatched. Germline V gives CDR1 MDHEN, CDR2 SYDVKM. There are 12 residues in the CDR3. The CDR3 sequence is CASSPGTVKLFF. Here the CDR3 DNA reads TGTGCCAGCAGTCCAGGGACAGTCAAACTGTTTTTT.

This rearrangement joins TRBV4-2 to TRBJ2-7; D is perhaps TRBD1 (6 bases). CDR1 is LGHNA and CDR2 is YNFKEQ in the germline V gene. CDR3 size: 13 residues. V lost 3 bases and J 6 bases, leaving 12 bases between the germline ends. The CDR3 DNA is TGTGCCAGCAGCCACCCACAGGGTACCGAGCAGTACTTC. Translation: CASSHPQGTEQYF.

V is TRBV6-6 and J is TRBJ1-1; D ambiguous. V dropped 6 bases and J dropped 2 bases, with 13 bases sitting between them. The CDR3 has 14 residues. Germline-derived CDR1 and CDR2 are MNHNY and SVGAGI (reference sequence). CDR3 residues: CASSSGRGNTEAFF. In nucleotides, the CDR3 is TGTGCCAGCAGCAGTGGCCGGGGTAACACTGAAGCTTTCTTT.

The V gene is TRBV6-4, the J gene TRBJ2-1; 15 bases fit TRBD2. CDR3 length equals 16 residues. V shed 6 bases and J 5 bases; nucleotides not matched to a gene: 5. CDR1 MRHNA and CDR2 SNTAGT come from the germline V gene. CDR3 sequence (DNA): TGTGCCAGCAGCCTCGGACTAGCGGGAGGGAACAATGAGCAGTTCTTC. As protein: CASSLGLAGGNNEQFF.

This chain links TRBV20-1 with TRBJ1-2; D gene uncertain. V lost 3 bases to trimming and J lost 7 bases, with 12 bases between them. The germline V gene encodes CDR1 DFQATT and CDR2 SNEGSKA (reference sequence). This CDR3 is built from 12 residues. CDR3 nucleotides: TGCAGTGCTAGTCGGGGAGTGTCTGGCTACACCTTC. The encoded protein is CSASRGVSGYTF.

The chain employs TRBV2 and TRBJ1-2, with 10 bases identical to TRBD1. Germline-derived CDR1 and CDR2 are SNHLY and FYNNEI. V trimming: 4 bases; J trimming: 5 bases; junction bases outside the gene matches: 7. This CDR3 contains 15 residues. The CDR3 loop reads CASSALTGGIYGYTF. The DNA for the CDR3 is TGTGCCAGCAGTGCTCTGACAGGGGGCATTTATGGCTACACCTTC.

The chain couples TRBV19 to TRBJ2-1; 11 nucleotides align to TRBD2. The CDR3 is 15 amino acids. J gave up 6 bases and V 8 bases, and 9 bases lay outside the gene matches. Germline CDR1 reads LNHDA; CDR2 reads SQIVND (reference sequence). The CDR3 here is CASPLTSGTGNEQFF. The CDR3 nucleotides read TGTGCCAGTCCGCTGACTAGCGGGACAGGCAATGAGCAGTTCTTC.

J is TRBJ2-1 and V is TRBV3-1 (or the pseudogene TRBV3-2); 13 nucleotides match TRBD2. Germline values: CDR1 LGHDT, CDR2 YNNKEL (reference sequence). Losses at the gene ends were 5 bases for V and 15 bases for J; bases not matched to a gene: 4. This CDR3 is 12 amino acids long. The CDR3 reads CASSTSGRDPFF. The CDR3 DNA reads TGTGCCAGCAGCACTAGCGGGAGGGACCCGTTCTTC.

The CDR3 nucleotides are TGCGCCAGCAGTGAGACAGAAGACTACGAGCAGTACTTC. Protein: CASSETEDYEQYF. The gene calls are TRBV23-1 and TRBJ2-7; maybe TRBD1 (5 bases). TRBV23-1 is treated as an ORF (open reading frame) with a function not yet certain. Trimming left V 5 bases short and J 3 bases short, with 11 bases between. The CDR3 spans 13 residues.

The rearrangement links TRBV6-4 to TRBJ2-3, with 8 bases that match TRBD1. From germline, CDR1 is MRHNA and CDR2 SNTAGT. V lost 5 bases, J lost 5 bases, and 6 bases stayed unmatched. CDR3 length equals 14 residues. The CDR3 coding sequence is TGTGCCAGCAGTCGAGGACAGGGAGGAGATACGCAGTATTTT. This codes for CASSRGQGGDTQYF.

The chain couples TRBV27 to TRBJ2-7; 8 nucleotides align to TRBD2. Germline trimming cut 0 bases from V and 4 bases from J; bases unmatched to any gene: 8. This CDR3 spans 16 amino acids. Germline CDR1 and CDR2: MNHEY and SMNVEV (reference sequence). Here the CDR3 reads CASSLSGLDQVYEQYF. DNA of the CDR3: TGTGCCAGCAGTTTATCGGGACTAGATCAAGTATACGAGCAGTACTTC.

V is TRBV10-3 and J is TRBJ1-5; a possible D gene is TRBD1 (5 bases). Germline lookup yields CDR1 ENHRY and CDR2 SYGVKD. Trimming removed 4 bases at V and 6 bases at J, with 7 bases between. CDR3 length: 12 amino acids. The CDR3 sequence: CAISVGGQPQHF. In DNA form, the CDR3 reads TGTGCCATCAGTGTCGGGGGTCAGCCCCAGCATTTT.

This chain connects TRBV5-6 to TRBJ1-2; TRBD1 aligns across 9 bases. Germline trimming cut 6 bases from V and 4 bases from J; bases unmatched to any gene: 10. The CDR3 totals 15 residues. Germline values: CDR1 SGHDT, CDR2 YYEEEE. DNA for the CDR3: TGTGCCAGCAATGAGGGGGGACAGGGTTTCTATGGCTACACCTTC. Translating gives CASNEGGQGFYGYTF.

This sequence joins TRBV7-6 and TRBJ1-3; 8 bases match TRBD1. CDR3 length: 16 residues. CDR1 and CDR2 from the germline V gene are SGHVS and FNYEAQ. The V segment lost 1 base and the J segment 3 bases; nucleotides outside the gene matches: 5. CDR3 DNA sequence: TGTGCCAGCAGCTTAGATCAGGGGGCTCTTGGAAACACCATATATTTT. This encodes CASSLDQGALGNTIYF.

The chain employs TRBV7-6 and TRBJ1-5; unclear D gene. From germline, CDR1 is SGHVS and CDR2 FNYEAQ. The V gene lost 5 bases and the J gene lost 0 bases, with 11 bases spanning the gap. The CDR3 is 15 residues long. DNA of the CDR3: TGTGCCAGCAGCCTAATAGCGGATAGCAATCAGCCCCAGCATTTT. It codes for CASSLIADSNQPQHF.

This chain connects TRBV2 to TRBJ1-1; TRBD1 matches 11 bases. Per germline, CDR1 SNHLY and CDR2 FYNNEI. CDR3 length: 15 amino acids. The ends lost 5 bases at V and 3 bases at J; junction bases unmatched: 5. The CDR3 sequence is CASSHPGQGDTEAFF. CDR3 DNA: TGTGCCAGCAGTCATCCGGGACAGGGGGACACTGAAGCTTTCTTT.

This chain joins TRBV27 and TRBJ1-5, with D possibly TRBD1 on 5 matching bases. This CDR3 has 16 residues. V lost 0 bases to trimming and J lost 6 bases, with 15 bases between them. Germline V lookup: CDR1 MNHEY, CDR2 SMNVEV (reference sequence). For the CDR3, the DNA is TGTGCCAGCAGTTTATCGGGAGGGGAAGGATTTCAGCCCCAGCATTTT. Its protein is CASSLSGGEGFQPQHF.

The rearrangement links TRBV5-1 to TRBJ2-1; 7 bases align to TRBD2. Germline V gives CDR1 SGHRS, CDR2 YFSETQ. With V trimmed by 3 bases and J by 2 bases, 5 bases remained unmatched. The CDR3 runs 15 residues. Here the CDR3 DNA reads TGCGCCAGCAGCTACGGGGGAGGGACCTACAATGAGCAGTTCTTC. Protein product: CASSYGGGTYNEQFF.

The J gene is TRBJ1-1, the V gene TRBV15; unclear D gene. In germline, CDR1 is LNHNV, CDR2 YYDKDF (reference sequence). Deletions cut 0 bases from V and 7 bases from J, with 12 bases between. CDR3 length: 14 amino acids. CDR3 residues: CATSRDLGGDEAFF. DNA of the CDR3: TGTGCCACCAGCAGAGATCTCGGCGGGGATGAAGCTTTCTTT. The variable domain in full, completed from reference TRBV15 and TRBJ1-1, reads DAMVIQNPRYQVTQFGKPVTLSCSQTLNHNVMYWYQQKSSQAPKLLFHYYDKDFNNEADTPDNFQSRRPNTSFCFLDIRSPGLGDTAMYLCATSRDLGGDEAFFGQGTRLTVV.

The chain carries TRBV4-1 and TRBJ2-3; D uncertain. CDR1 MGHRA and CDR2 YSYEKL come from the germline V gene. The V and J ends lost 4 bases and 1 base respectively, with 9 bases between them. This CDR3 has 14 amino acids. The CDR3 DNA follows: TGCGCCAGCAGCCCGTCGTCGGGCACAGATACGCAGTATTTT. Protein sequence: CASSPSSGTDTQYF.